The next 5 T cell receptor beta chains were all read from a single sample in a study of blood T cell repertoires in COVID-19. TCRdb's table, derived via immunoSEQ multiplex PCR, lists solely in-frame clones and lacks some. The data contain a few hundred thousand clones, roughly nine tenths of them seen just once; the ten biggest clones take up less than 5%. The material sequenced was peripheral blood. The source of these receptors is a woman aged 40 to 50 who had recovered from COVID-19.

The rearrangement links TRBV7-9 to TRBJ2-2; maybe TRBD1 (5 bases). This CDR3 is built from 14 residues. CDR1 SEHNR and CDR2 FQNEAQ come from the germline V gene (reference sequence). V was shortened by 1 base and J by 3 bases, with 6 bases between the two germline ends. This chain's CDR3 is CASSLGGDTGELFF. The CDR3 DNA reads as TGTGCCAGCAGCTTAGGGGGCGACACCGGGGAGCTGTTTTTT.

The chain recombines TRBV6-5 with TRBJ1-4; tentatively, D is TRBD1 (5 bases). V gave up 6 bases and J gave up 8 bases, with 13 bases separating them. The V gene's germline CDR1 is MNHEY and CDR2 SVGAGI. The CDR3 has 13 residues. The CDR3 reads CASSPGVLEKLFF. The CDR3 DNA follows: TGTGCCAGCAGCCCGGGGGTCCTCGAAAAACTGTTTTTT.

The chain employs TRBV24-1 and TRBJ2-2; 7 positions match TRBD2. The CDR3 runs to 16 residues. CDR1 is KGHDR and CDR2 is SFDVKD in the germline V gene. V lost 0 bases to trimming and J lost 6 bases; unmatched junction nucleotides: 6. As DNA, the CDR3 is TGTGCCACCAGTGATTTGGCCGGACTAGATCCCGGGGAGCTGTTTTTT. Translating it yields CATSDLAGLDPGELFF.

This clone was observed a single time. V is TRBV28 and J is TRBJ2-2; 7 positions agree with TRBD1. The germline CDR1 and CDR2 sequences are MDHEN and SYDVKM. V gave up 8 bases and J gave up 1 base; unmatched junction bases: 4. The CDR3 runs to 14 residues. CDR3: CASLGQWNTGELFF. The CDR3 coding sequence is TGTGCCAGCCTGGGACAGTGGAACACCGGGGAGCTGTTTTTT.

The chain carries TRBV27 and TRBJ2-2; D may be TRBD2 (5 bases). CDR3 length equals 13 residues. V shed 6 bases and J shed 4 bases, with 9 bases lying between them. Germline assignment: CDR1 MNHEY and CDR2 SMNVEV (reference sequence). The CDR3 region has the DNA TGTGCCAGCAGCCGGGGTCTCACCGGGGAGCTGTTTTTT. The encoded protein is CASSRGLTGELFF.